This TCR beta chain came from a study of ipilimumab plus nivolumab after autologous stem cell transplantation. Sequencing used immunoSEQ multiplex PCR; TCRdb keeps in-frame clones, though not all of them. This table has fewer than 10,000 clones, 65% to 80% appearing once. CDR3 length: 14 residues. From germline, CDR1 is MDHEN and CDR2 SYDVKM. Trimming pared 4 bases from V and 1 base from J, leaving 11 bases between. The sequences come from PBMCs, collected in a trial of ipilimumab plus nivolumab as post-transplant consolidation. The clonotype was recovered from a female donor with multiple myeloma. This chain links TRBV28 with TRBJ2-7; D unresolved. The CDR3 DNA follows: TGTGCCAGCAGTTCCAGTCACCTTTCCTACGAGCAGTACTTC. Its translation: CASSSSHLSYEQYF.